The 10 T cell receptor beta chains listed next were all sequenced from one sample in a study of CD8 T cells in ankylosing spondylitis. In TCRdb, the 5' RACE reads were re-called with MiXCR into one record per CDR3 protein. Of around 120,000 distinct CDR3 sequences detected, roughly 8.8% appear once; the ten largest clones hold about 3.6%. Sequencing used blood, either unsorted or a sorted T cell fraction (not recorded which). These receptors originate from a male donor with ankylosing spondylitis or in good health (not recorded which).

This clonotype was observed a handful of times. The chain employs TRBV5-1 and TRBJ2-1; 9 bases are a match to TRBD2. The CDR3 extends over 16 amino acids. Per the germline V gene, CDR1 is SGHRS and CDR2 is YFSETQ. The V gene end was trimmed by 1 base and the J gene end by 6 bases; junction bases not matched to a gene: 8. The CDR3 loop reads CASSLLAGVRSNEQFF. Written as DNA, the CDR3 is TGCGCCAGCAGCTTGTTAGCGGGAGTCCGTAGCAATGAGCAGTTCTTC.

This clonotype was seen a handful of times. The rearrangement joins TRBV4-2 to TRBJ1-3; D is unresolved. V was clipped by 1 base and J by 3 bases, with 7 bases between them. CDR1 and CDR2 (germline): LGHNA, YNFKEQ. This CDR3 is built from 14 residues. Here the CDR3 DNA reads TGTGCCAGCAGCCAAGGGAGACTTGGAAACACCATATATTTT. Translated: CASSQGRLGNTIYF.

This clonotype has more than one count but fewer than ten. This chain links TRBV12-3 or TRBV12-4 with TRBJ2-2; no clear D gene. The CDR3 loop spans 13 amino acids. V lost 6 bases and J 3 bases, leaving 8 bases between the germline ends. In nucleotides, the CDR3 is TGTGCCAGCAGATACACTGACACCGGGGAGCTGTTTTTT. Amino acid sequence: CASRYTDTGELFF.

The rearrangement joins TRBV7-9 to TRBJ2-5; D remains ambiguous. The CDR3 extends over 14 amino acids. V lost 5 bases and J lost 1, with 11 bases in between. The germline V gene has CDR1 SEHNR and CDR2 FQNEAQ (reference sequence). Written as DNA, the CDR3 is TGTGCCAGCAGCCCCCGGTACAGCCAAGAGACCCAGTACTTC. Translation gives CASSPRYSQETQYF.

The chain couples TRBV12-3 or TRBV12-4 to TRBJ1-3, with D unresolved. V dropped 3 bases and J dropped 0 bases, with 9 bases sitting between them. This CDR3 region has 15 residues. The CDR3 loop reads CASSFDRGSGNTIYF. The CDR3 DNA reads TGTGCCAGCAGTTTTGACCGGGGCTCTGGAAACACCATATATTTT.

This clonotype was picked up many times. The CDR3 here is CASSLGTSGPYSYNEQFF. CDR3 DNA sequence: TGTGCCAGCAGCTTGGGTACTAGCGGTCCTTACTCCTACAATGAGCAGTTCTTC. The genes are TRBV11-2 and TRBJ2-1, with 8 bases that match TRBD2. J was trimmed by 0 bases and V by 3 bases; bases with no gene match: 10. The CDR3 has 18 amino acids. CDR1 SGHAT and CDR2 FQNNGV come from the germline V gene. The full variable domain, in which reference TRBV11-2 and TRBJ2-1 provide the parts outside the CDR3, is EAGVAQSPRYKIIEKRQSVAFWCNPISGHATLYWYQQILGQGPKLLIQFQNNGVVDDSQLPKDRFSAERLKGVDSTLKIQPAKLEDSAVYLCASSLGTSGPYSYNEQFFGPGTRLTVL.

This rearrangement joins TRBV11-3 to TRBJ2-1; the match to TRBD2 covers 7 bases. Germline V lookup: CDR1 SGHNT, CDR2 YENEEA. J was trimmed by 2 bases and V by 1 base; bases with no gene match: 8. The CDR3 extends over 17 amino acids. The CDR3 nucleotides read TGTGCCAGCAGCTTAGTTTACACGGGAGGCCCCTACAATGAGCAGTTCTTC. This gives the protein CASSLVYTGGPYNEQFF.

This clonotype was observed many times. The chain recombines TRBV15 with TRBJ2-7, with a weak D call TRBD1 (7 bases). The V gene's germline CDR1 is LNHNV and CDR2 YYDKDF (reference sequence). Trimming removed 5 bases at V and 3 bases at J, with 11 bases between. The CDR3 contains 13 residues. DNA of the CDR3: TGTGCCACCAGCCGCGGGACAGTCTACGAGCAGTACTTC. Encoded protein: CATSRGTVYEQYF.

The rearrangement uses TRBV5-5 and TRBJ2-2; D tentatively reads TRBD1 or TRBD2 (5 bases each). The V gene's germline CDR1 is SGHKS and CDR2 YYEKEE (reference sequence). CDR3 size: 16 residues. Between the trimmed V and J ends, which lost 5 bases and 0 bases, there was a span of 14 bases. CDR3 coding DNA: TGTGCCAGCAGGCGGGCCGGGACCGCGAACACCGGGGAGCTGTTTTTT. Amino acids: CASRRAGTANTGELFF.

The J gene is TRBJ2-7, the V gene TRBV11-2; 9 bases align to TRBD2. The CDR3 sequence is 16 residues long. With V trimmed by 5 bases and J by 4 bases, 12 bases remained unmatched. Germline CDR1 reads SGHAT; CDR2 reads FQNNGV. The CDR3 DNA is TGTGCCAGCAGCCTACTAGGGCGGGAGGGCGTGTACGAGCAGTACTTC. Translation gives CASSLLGREGVYEQYF. The complete variable domain, with remaining parts taken from reference TRBV11-2 and TRBJ2-7, reads EAGVAQSPRYKIIEKRQSVAFWCNPISGHATLYWYQQILGQGPKLLIQFQNNGVVDDSQLPKDRFSAERLKGVDSTLKIQPAKLEDSAVYLCASSLLGREGVYEQYFGPGTRLTVT.